These 25 T cell receptor beta chains share one sample of origin, sequenced in a study of tumor-infiltrating lymphocytes in primary liver carcinoma. The authors took blood RNA from unsorted whole blood and also extracted germline DNA. A constant-region primer primed TCR beta cDNA synthesis from roughly 500 ng of total RNA. Slightly modified ARM-PCR, run as three nested multiplex PCR rounds, produced the TCR beta libraries. Rounds one and two of PCR, each of 10 cycles, were primed with TRBV1-TRBV30 forward primers and a C-beta reverse primer. From the multiplex PCR reads, TCRdb called clonotypes with MiXCR, one entry per CDR3 protein. The sample holds some 190,000 distinct CDR3 sequences, around 60% seen once. Material for sequencing was peripheral blood. Source of these receptors: a middle-aged man with primary liver carcinoma and hepatitis B virus infection.

The chain uses TRBV30 and TRBJ1-3; the D is unclear. CDR3 length: 14 amino acids. From germline, CDR1 is GTSNPN and CDR2 SVGIG (reference sequence). The V end was cut by 3 bases, the J end by 0 bases, with 9 bases between. This chain's CDR3 is CAWSRVSSGNTIYF. In DNA form, the CDR3 reads TGTGCCTGGAGCCGCGTTAGCTCTGGAAACACCATATATTTT.

This clonotype was found once. The V gene is TRBV10-3, the J gene TRBJ1-1; the match to TRBD1 covers 11 bases. The CDR3 extends over 16 amino acids. CDR1 and CDR2 from the germline V gene are ENHRY and SYGVKD. V lost 5 bases and J lost 5; bases outside the gene matches: 10. CDR3 coding DNA: TGTGCCATCAGTCCCGGACAGGGGGCATCGGAGACTGAAGCTTTCTTT. Translated, it gives CAISPGQGASETEAFF.

The chain employs TRBV4-1 and TRBJ1-5; D remains ambiguous. Trimming left V 2 bases short and J 10 bases short, with 18 bases between. The CDR3 spans 15 residues. Germline CDR1 and CDR2: MGHRA and YSYEKL. The CDR3 here is CASSQNHQQRDPQHF. CDR3 in DNA: TGCGCCAGCAGCCAAAATCATCAGCAGCGGGATCCCCAGCATTTT.

CDR3 DNA: TGTGCCAGCAGCTTAGTGGGACAGGGGGCAGCCAAAAACATTCAGTACTTC. Translating it yields CASSLVGQGAAKNIQYF. This chain connects TRBV7-8 to TRBJ2-4; 12 bases are shared with TRBD1. The CDR3 runs 17 residues. The germline CDR1 and CDR2 sequences are SGHVS and FQNEAQ. Trimming at V came to 1 base and at J to 0 bases, leaving 1 base not matched to a gene.

Comments on this clonotype: The CDR3 ends on some other residue instead of the conserved phenylalanine or tryptophan, so this is likely a read error. V is TRBV11-2 and J is TRBJ2-7; TRBD2 matches at 8 bases. Germline V gene lookup returns CDR1 SGHAT and CDR2 FQNNGV. The CDR3 totals 15 residues. The CDR3 sequence: CASRTLAGGQNEQYL. CDR3 nucleotide sequence: TGTGCTAGCAGAACCCTGGCGGGAGGACAGAACGAGCAGTACCTC.

A remark on this clonotype: The CDR3 ends on some other residue instead of the conserved phenylalanine or tryptophan, so this is likely a read error. Because the CDR3's place on the DNA is in doubt, the DNA is left out and the CDR3 is given as listed by TCRdb. The chain combines TRBV10-3 with TRBJ2-3; the listed D gene, TRBD1, was not tested against the DNA. Germline loops: CDR1 ENHRY, CDR2 SYGVKD. The CDR3 is 15 amino acids in total, end residues counted. CDR3 protein: CAISARGDRTDTHYL.

In the case of this clonotype: The CDR3 end shows no conserved phenylalanine or tryptophan, and so a read error is likely. The chain has TRBV5-1 and TRBJ2-1; TRBD2 aligns across 11 bases. The J segment lost 7 bases and the V segment lost 7 bases, leaving 4 bases of the junction unmatched. This CDR3 contains 13 residues. Per germline, CDR1 SGHRS and CDR2 YFSETQ. DNA for the CDR3: TGCGCCAGCGGCGCTAGCGGGAGGAATGAGCAGTTCTCC. This sequence encodes CASGASGRNEQFS.

Regarding this clonotype: Since no conserved phenylalanine or tryptophan closes the CDR3, a read error is the likely cause. V is TRBV11-1 and J is TRBJ2-7; D gene unclear. This CDR3 is built from 14 residues. Germline V gene data show CDR1 as SGHAT and CDR2 as FQDESV (reference sequence). The CDR3 coding sequence is TGTGCCAGAAGCTTAGCTGGCTTTCCCGGCGAGCAGTACTTA. Amino acids: CARSLAGFPGEQYL.

The V gene is TRBV5-4, the J gene TRBJ2-1; 11 bases are shared with TRBD1. CDR1 and CDR2 (germline): SGHNT, YYREEE (reference sequence). V was pared by 7 bases and J by 8 bases, with 8 bases of the junction left unmatched. The CDR3 totals 14 residues. In DNA, the CDR3 is TGTGCCAGCTACCCCGGACAGGGGGCGGATGAGCAGTTCTTC. As protein: CASYPGQGADEQFF.

As for this clonotype: The conserved phenylalanine or tryptophan normally closing the CDR3 is absent here, so this likely arose from a read error. This chain uses TRBV11-2 with TRBJ1-6; tentatively, D is TRBD1 (5 bases). Germline CDR1 SGHAT, CDR2 FQNNGV. The CDR3 consists of 13 residues. As DNA, the CDR3 is TGTGCCAGCAGCTACCAGGGCGATTCTCCCCTCCACATT. The encoded protein is CASSYQGDSPLHI.

Concerning this clonotype itself: At one boundary the junction diverges from the germline segment, which might be a read error. The chain combines TRBV10-3 with TRBJ2-1; D is uncertain. The CDR3 has 15 amino acids. The germline CDR1 and CDR2 sequences are ENHRY and SYGVKD. As DNA, the CDR3 is TGTGCCATCAGTGAGATTCCCGGGCTAAACAAAGAGCAGTTCTTC. It specifies CAISEIPGLNKEQFF.

This clonotype is a singleton in its sample. The junction and the germline gene differ at one end; a read error may be behind it. The CDR3 nucleotides are TGTGCCAGCAGCTTACTCGAGACTTCTTTCTACGAACAGTACTTC. Its protein is CASSLLETSFYEQYF. The V gene is TRBV11-2, the J gene TRBJ2-7; no clear D. The CDR3 length is 15 residues. Looked up from germline, CDR1 is SGHAT and CDR2 is FQNNGV.

This clonotype was recorded only once. A clone one base away is much larger, so this may be a read error. The J gene is TRBJ2-3, the V gene TRBV12-3 or TRBV12-4, with D perhaps TRBD1 or TRBD2 (6 bases each). The germline V and J ends were trimmed by 5 bases and 3 bases, with 15 bases remaining between them. This CDR3 has 15 residues. The CDR3 here is CASSGRGLRTDTQYF. CDR3 sequence (DNA): TGTGCCAGCAGTGGACGGGGGCTAAGGACAGATACGCAGTATTTT.

On this clonotype: Germline and junction disagree at one end, which may indicate a read error. The rearrangement links TRBV11-2 to TRBJ2-3; 7 nucleotides match TRBD2. CDR1 and CDR2 from the germline V gene are SGHAT and FQNNGV. This CDR3 has 15 amino acids. Here the CDR3 DNA reads TGTACCAGCAGCCTACGGGAGGTTGGCACAGGTACGCAGTATTTT. Its protein is CTSSLREVGTGTQYF.

The chain employs TRBV14 and TRBJ1-2; tentative D call: TRBD1 (6 bases). The CDR3 is 16 amino acids. The germline V and J ends were trimmed by 0 bases and 8 bases, with 19 bases remaining between them. Germline V gives CDR1 SGHDN, CDR2 FVKESK. Written as DNA, the CDR3 is TGTGCCAGCAGCCAAGATATTCGCCCAGGGGCGGGCGGCTACACCTTC. Its protein product is CASSQDIRPGAGGYTF.

The chain has TRBV5-1 and TRBJ2-3; weak D call: TRBD2 (5 bases). This CDR3 has 13 amino acids. Germline lookup yields CDR1 SGHRS and CDR2 YFSETQ. Trimming removed 3 bases from V and 9 bases from J, with 14 bases in between. The CDR3, as DNA: TGCGCCAGCAGCTCTAACTACGTAGCGACGCAGTATTTT. Translated: CASSSNYVATQYF.

V and J are TRBV12-3 or TRBV12-4 and TRBJ1-1; no reliable D call. The CDR3 covers 14 residues. Trimming removed 5 bases at V and 6 bases at J, with 16 bases between. The CDR3 reads CASSEQQSRPEAFF. The DNA for the CDR3 is TGTGCCAGCAGTGAACAACAGTCTCGCCCTGAAGCTTTCTTT.

A few counts support this clonotype. CDR3 region: CASSQYRTEQETQYF. The CDR3 coding sequence is TGTGCCAGCAGCCAATACAGGACAGAACAAGAGACCCAGTACTTC. This chain connects TRBV14 to TRBJ2-5, with a possible D match to TRBD1 (6 bases). The CDR3 is 15 residues long. Looked up from germline, CDR1 is SGHDN and CDR2 is FVKESK. With 2 bases removed from V and 2 bases from J, the gap between germline ends came to 12 bases.

Worth noting for this clonotype: This may arise from a read error, as a much more abundant clone is one base away. The chain joins TRBV29-1 to TRBJ2-7; D may be TRBD1 (6 bases). Germline V lookup: CDR1 SQVTM, CDR2 ANQGSEA. Trimming removed 6 bases at V and 4 bases at J, with 16 bases between. The CDR3 contains 13 residues. CDR3 protein: CSVGLDRRYEQYF. CDR3 DNA sequence: TGCAGCGTGGGCCTCGACAGGCGTTACGAGCAGTACTTC.

The rearrangement uses TRBV21-1 and TRBJ2-7. TRBV21-1 is reported as a pseudogene. CDR3 size: 13 residues. CDR3 protein: CASSNYFSYEQYF. The CDR3 DNA follows: TGTGCCAGCAGCAACTACTTCTCCTACGAGCAGTACTTC.

The table lists this clonotype with a count of one. This could be a read error, since a much larger clone is one nucleotide away. This is likely a read error, given that the CDR3 carries no conserved phenylalanine or tryptophan at its end. The V gene is TRBV7-9, the J gene TRBJ2-1; D is ambiguous. The length of the CDR3 is 11 residues. Trimming took 1 base from V and 8 from J, leaving 3 bases between them. Germline assignment: CDR1 SEHNR and CDR2 FQNEAQ (reference sequence). The CDR3 region is CASSLVDEQFL. In nucleotides, the CDR3 is TGTGCCAGCAGCTTAGTGGATGAGCAGTTCTTG.

The V gene is TRBV6-2 or TRBV6-3, the J gene TRBJ1-2; 7 nucleotides match TRBD1. Germline V gives CDR1 MNHEY, CDR2 SVGEGT. Trimming took 2 bases from V and 4 from J; bases not matched to a gene: 16. This CDR3 comprises 18 residues. CDR3 protein: CASSYLNGQVRSFYGYTF. Here the CDR3 DNA reads TGTGCCAGCAGTTACCTAAACGGACAGGTTCGGTCCTTCTATGGCTACACCTTC.

In regard to this clonotype: This clone may be a read error of a much larger clone one base away. The chain is built from TRBV6-1 and TRBJ2-3; 7 bases agree with TRBD2. J gave up 2 bases and V 7 bases, and 9 bases lay outside the gene matches. The CDR3 totals 15 residues. CDR1 and CDR2 from the germline V gene are MNHNS and SASEGT. The CDR3 is CASTPPGGYTDTQYF. For the CDR3, the DNA is TGTGCCAGCACCCCCCCGGGGGGTTACACAGATACGCAGTATTTT.

As regards this clonotype: Germline is not matched at one junction end, which may reflect a read error. This chain uses TRBV29-1 with TRBJ2-1; tentatively, D is TRBD1 (6 bases). Germline lookup yields CDR1 SQVTM and CDR2 ANQGSEA. The CDR3 length is 15 residues. The CDR3 nucleotides are TGCAGCGTACACCCAGGGGCGAGCTCCTACAATGGGCAGTTCTTT. It yields the protein CSVHPGASSYNGQFF.

As concerns this clonotype: Mismatch with germline at one junction end may stem from a read error. V and J are TRBV10-2 and TRBJ2-1, with D possibly matching TRBD2 (5 bases). The CDR3 consists of 11 residues. Germline lookup yields CDR1 WSHSY and CDR2 SAAADI. The CDR3 here is CANTRGHERFF. The CDR3 DNA reads as TGCGCCAACACAAGAGGGCATGAGCGGTTCTTC.